This entry lists 14 T cell receptor beta chains sequenced from one sample in a study of blood T cells in healthy people across ages. A second PCR, run for about 7 to 11 cycles, used a sample-barcoded 5' primer plus a J-beta primer mix. A single record per CDR3 protein comes from TCRdb applying MiXCR to the 5' RACE reads. Of fewer than 700,000 distinct CDR3 sequences listed, 40% to 55% are singletons. Sequencing was performed on blood. The receptors derive from a man at least 80 years old in good health.

CDR3 in DNA: TGTGCCAGCAGTCCCGGGTCAGTACACCAAGAGACCCAGTACTTC. Amino acids: CASSPGSVHQETQYF. The chain uses TRBV6-1 and TRBJ2-5; no clear D gene. CDR1 is MNHNS and CDR2 is SASEGT in the germline V gene. The V end was cut by 5 bases, the J end by 0 bases, with 13 bases between. This CDR3 region has 15 residues.

This chain uses TRBV4-3 with TRBJ1-5; D is possibly TRBD1 (6 bases). This CDR3 has 15 residues. Germline V gene lookup returns CDR1 LGHNA and CDR2 YSLEER. Trimming shortened V by 0 bases and J by 6 bases, and 12 bases separated the two germline ends. CDR3 nucleotide sequence: TGCGCCAGCAGCCAAGATGCAGGGGTGGGTCAGCCCCAGCATTTT. Translation: CASSQDAGVGQPQHF.

In this sample, this clonotype turned up a few times. V is TRBV7-2 and J is TRBJ2-7, with 9 bases fitting TRBD2. CDR1 and CDR2 (germline): SGHTA, FQGNSA. V lost 5 bases, J lost 7 bases, and 12 bases stayed unmatched. The CDR3 contains 15 residues. The CDR3 loop is CASSQGLAGLKEQYF. In DNA form, the CDR3 reads TGTGCCAGCAGCCAAGGGCTAGCGGGACTAAAAGAGCAGTACTTC.

V gene TRBV12-3 or TRBV12-4 combines with J gene TRBJ1-4; tentatively, D is TRBD1 (5 bases). Trimming removed 5 bases from V and 7 bases from J, with 11 bases in between. This CDR3 is built from 13 residues. CDR3 nucleotide sequence: TGTGCCAGCAGTGTTAGGGGAGGTGAAAAACTGTTTTTT. This translates into CASSVRGGEKLFF.

This chain joins TRBV5-1 and TRBJ2-3; D may be TRBD1 (5 bases). The ends were cut back, 0 bases at V and 0 bases at J, with 11 bases in the middle. Germline-derived CDR1 and CDR2 are SGHRS and YFSETQ. CDR3 length: 16 amino acids. Here the CDR3 DNA reads TGCGCCAGCAGCTTGGAGGGGCAGGTCAGCACAGATACGCAGTATTTT. It specifies CASSLEGQVSTDTQYF. Variable domain in full (rest from reference TRBV5-1 and TRBJ2-3): KAGVTQTPRYLIKTRGQQVTLSCSPISGHRSVSWYQQTPGQGLQFLFEYFSETQRNKGNFPGRFSGRQFSNSRSEMNVSTLELGDSALYLCASSLEGQVSTDTQYFGPGTRLTVL.

CDR3 sequence (DNA): TGTGCCAGCAGTTTGGCACTTAATAGCAATCAGCCCCAGCATTTT. Its protein product is CASSLALNSNQPQHF. The chain has TRBV12-3 or TRBV12-4 and TRBJ1-5; D not resolved. Trimming took 3 bases from V and 0 from J, leaving 9 bases between them. CDR3 length: 15 residues.

There are many counts of this clonotype. The chain recombines TRBV4-2 with TRBJ2-7; 10 bases fit TRBD2. V was clipped by 1 base and J by 3 bases; unmatched bases: 6. From germline, CDR1 is LGHNA and CDR2 YNFKEQ. The CDR3 is 16 amino acids. The CDR3 coding sequence is TGTGCCAGCAGCCAAGGCTCTAGCGGGAGTCGCTACGAGCAGTACTTC. This sequence encodes CASSQGSSGSRYEQYF.

About this clonotype: Relative to the germline gene, one junction end is altered; a read error may explain this. The genes are TRBV20-1 and TRBJ2-1; D possibly corresponds to TRBD1 (6 bases). The CDR3 sequence is 11 residues long. From germline, CDR1 is DFQATT and CDR2 SNEGSKA (reference sequence). The CDR3 bases are TGCAGTGCTAGACGGGACAATGAGCAGTTATTC. This translates into CSARRDNEQLF.

The V and J genes are TRBV24-1 and TRBJ2-1; perhaps TRBD2 as D (5 bases). The germline gives CDR1 KGHDR, CDR2 SFDVKD. The CDR3 extends over 14 amino acids. Trimming removed 9 bases at V and 4 bases at J, with 15 bases between. The CDR3 DNA reads TGTGCCACCGAGGGCCCCGGCTTATACAATGAGCAGTTCTTC. It specifies CATEGPGLYNEQFF.

This sequence joins TRBV4-1 and TRBJ2-5; tentatively, D is TRBD2 (5 bases). This CDR3 comprises 14 residues. Germline V CDR1 and CDR2: MGHRA, YSYEKL. Trimming pared 3 bases from V and 2 bases from J, leaving 10 bases between. The CDR3 DNA reads TGCGCCAGCAGCCATATCGGGGTACAAGAGACCCAGTACTTC. As protein: CASSHIGVQETQYF.

The chain combines TRBV5-6 with TRBJ2-1; D may be TRBD1 (6 bases). The CDR3 has 13 residues. Germline loops: CDR1 SGHDT, CDR2 YYEEEE. Trimming took 2 bases from V and 10 from J, leaving 13 bases between them. CDR3 loop: CASSLTGFREQFF. For the CDR3, the DNA is TGTGCCAGCAGCTTAACAGGGTTCAGGGAGCAGTTCTTC.

The J gene is TRBJ1-1, the V gene TRBV10-3, with D perhaps matching TRBD1 (6 bases). The germline V gene has CDR1 ENHRY and CDR2 SYGVKD. The V end lost 0 bases, the J end lost 2 bases, and 10 bases lay between the germline ends. There are 15 residues in the CDR3. The CDR3 sequence is CAISESPQGNTEAFF. CDR3 DNA sequence: TGTGCCATCAGTGAGTCACCACAGGGCAACACTGAAGCTTTCTTT.

The V and J genes are TRBV29-1 and TRBJ1-4; D ambiguous. The CDR3 contains 11 residues. V shed 5 bases and J shed 7 bases, with 8 bases lying between them. Per germline, CDR1 SQVTM and CDR2 ANQGSEA. The CDR3 coding sequence is TGCAGCGTTTCCCTGAGTGAAAAACTGTTTTTT. As protein: CSVSLSEKLFF.

The chain links TRBV7-3 to TRBJ2-1; 8 bases line up with TRBD2. J lost 6 bases, V lost 0 bases, and 7 bases had no gene match. The CDR3 totals 16 residues. CDR1 is SGHTA, CDR2 FQGTGA, per germline. CDR3 nucleotides: TGTGCCAGCAGCTTAACGTTAGGGACTAGGGGCAATGAGCAGTTCTTC. The encoded protein is CASSLTLGTRGNEQFF.